This T cell receptor beta chain was obtained from a study of T cell responses to AZD1222 COVID-19 vaccine. Trimming removed 2 bases from V and 3 bases from J; junction bases left unmatched: 4. In germline, CDR1 is SGHTS, CDR2 YDEGEE. The CDR3 is 15 residues long. Data came from immunoSEQ multiplex PCR; TCRdb stores just in-frame clones and leaves some out. Of 95,000 to 110,000 clones listed, about nine tenths are singletons. This TCR derives from an adult who received the MenACWY meningococcal vaccine as a control. The chain has TRBV5-8 and TRBJ2-3; 9 bases match TRBD1. The sample in question was peripheral blood, obtained 28 days after the second dose of the MenACWY control vaccine. DNA of the CDR3: TGTGCCAGCAGCTTCCGGGACAGGGTAACAGATACGCAGTATTTT. Its translation is CASSFRDRVTDTQYF.